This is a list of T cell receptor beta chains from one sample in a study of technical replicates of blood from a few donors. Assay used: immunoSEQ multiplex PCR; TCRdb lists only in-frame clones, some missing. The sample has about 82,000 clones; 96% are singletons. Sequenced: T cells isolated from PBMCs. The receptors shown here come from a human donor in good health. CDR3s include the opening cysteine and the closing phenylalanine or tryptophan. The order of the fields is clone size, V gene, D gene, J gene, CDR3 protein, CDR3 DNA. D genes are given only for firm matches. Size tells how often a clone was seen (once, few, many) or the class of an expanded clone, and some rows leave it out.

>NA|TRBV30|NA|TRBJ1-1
CAWSKGYGTEAFF
TGTGCCTGGAGTAAGGGGTATGGCACTGAAGCTTTCTTT
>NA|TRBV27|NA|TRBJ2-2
CASSPAWGEWTGELFF
TGTGCCAGCAGTCCAGCATGGGGGGAGTGGACCGGGGAGCTGTTTTTT
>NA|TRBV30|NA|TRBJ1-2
CAWSHRVNSAYGYTF
TGTGCCTGGAGCCACAGGGTTAATTCGGCGTATGGCTACACCTTC
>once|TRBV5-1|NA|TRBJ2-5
CASSLEAETQYF
TGCGCCAGCAGCTTGGAAGCGGAGACCCAGTACTTC
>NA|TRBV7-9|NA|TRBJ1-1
CASTNREGTEAFF
TGTGCCAGCACCAACAGGGAGGGGACTGAAGCTTTCTTT
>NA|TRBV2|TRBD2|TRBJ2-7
CASVVEAGGFYEQYF
TGTGCCAGCGTGGTGGAAGCGGGAGGGTTCTACGAGCAGTACTTC
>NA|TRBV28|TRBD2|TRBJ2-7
CASGLAGALEQYF
TGTGCCAGTGGACTAGCGGGTGCCCTCGAGCAGTACTTC
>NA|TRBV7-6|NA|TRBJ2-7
CASSGQASSSYEQYF
TGTGCCAGCAGCGGACAAGCCAGTAGCTCCTACGAGCAGTACTTC
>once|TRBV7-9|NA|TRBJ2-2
CASSLSTPHTGELFF
TGTGCCAGCAGCTTATCTACCCCGCACACCGGGGAGCTGTTTTTT
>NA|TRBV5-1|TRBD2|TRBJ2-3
CASSPGLAGSTDTQYF
TGCGCCAGCAGCCCCGGACTAGCGGGAAGCACAGATACGCAGTATTTT
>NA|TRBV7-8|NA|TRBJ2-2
CASSPRTGGELFF
TGTGCCAGCAGCCCGCGGACTGGCGGGGAGCTGTTTTTT
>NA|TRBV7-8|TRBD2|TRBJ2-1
CASSPIAGGRYNEQFF
TGTGCCAGCAGCCCTATAGCGGGAGGAAGGTACAATGAGCAGTTCTTC
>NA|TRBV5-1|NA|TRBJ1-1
CASSIAESYLNTEAFF
TGCGCCAGCAGTATTGCCGAGTCCTATTTGAACACTGAAGCTTTCTTT
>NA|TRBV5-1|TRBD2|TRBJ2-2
CASSLKLAELNTGELFF
TGCGCCAGCAGCTTGAAGCTAGCGGAACTAAACACCGGGGAGCTGTTTTTT
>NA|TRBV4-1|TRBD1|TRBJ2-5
CASSQESRGETQYF
TGCGCCAGCAGCCAAGAATCCAGGGGGGAGACCCAGTACTTC
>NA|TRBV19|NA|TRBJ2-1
CASRTQDYAYNEQFF
TGTGCCAGTAGGACCCAAGACTACGCCTACAATGAGCAGTTCTTC
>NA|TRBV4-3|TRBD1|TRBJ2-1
CASSHSSTGTGNNEQFF
TGCGCCAGCAGCCACTCTTCGACCGGGACAGGGAACAATGAGCAGTTCTTC
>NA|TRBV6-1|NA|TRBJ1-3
CASTRISSGVYF
TGTGCCAGCACCCGAATCTCCTCCGGAGTATATTTT
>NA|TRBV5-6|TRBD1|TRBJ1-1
CASSFGQGTEAFF
TGTGCCAGCAGCTTCGGACAGGGAACTGAAGCTTTCTTT
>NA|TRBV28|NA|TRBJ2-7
CASSPPRWADEQYF
TGTGCCAGCAGCCCTCCTCGCTGGGCAGATGAGCAGTACTTC
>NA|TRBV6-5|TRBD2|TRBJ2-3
CASSSSGRGADTQYF
TGTGCCAGCAGCAGTAGCGGGAGGGGAGCGGATACGCAGTATTTT
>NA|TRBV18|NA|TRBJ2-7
CASSLPGLDLDEQYF
TGTGCCAGCTCACTACCGGGACTGGATCTCGACGAGCAGTACTTC
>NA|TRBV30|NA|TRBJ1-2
CAWRPDATGYGYTF
TGTGCCTGGAGACCGGATGCAACGGGGTATGGCTACACCTTC
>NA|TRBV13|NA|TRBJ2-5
CASSRGHKETQYF
TGTGCCAGCAGTCGCGGGCATAAAGAGACCCAGTACTTC
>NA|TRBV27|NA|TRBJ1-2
CASSLAGTNYGYTF
TGTGCCAGCAGTTTAGCAGGTACTAACTATGGCTACACCTTC
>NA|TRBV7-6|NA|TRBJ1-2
CASSSGWGYTF
TGTGCCAGCAGCTCAGGGTGGGGCTACACCTTC
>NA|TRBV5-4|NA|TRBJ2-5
CASSLIGETQYF
TGTGCCAGCAGCTTAATCGGGGAGACCCAGTACTTC
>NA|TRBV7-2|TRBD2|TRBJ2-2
CASSFRTSGRAFIGELFF
TGTGCCAGCAGCTTCCGGACTAGCGGGAGGGCCTTCATCGGGGAGCTGTTTTTT
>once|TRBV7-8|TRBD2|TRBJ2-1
CASSALAGGPRNEQFF
TGTGCCAGCAGCGCTCTAGCGGGAGGGCCCAGGAATGAGCAGTTCTTC
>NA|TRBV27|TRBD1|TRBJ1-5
CASSMIGQGEQPQHF
TGTGCCAGCAGTATGATAGGACAGGGGGAACAGCCCCAGCATTTT
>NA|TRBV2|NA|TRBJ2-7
CASRGGDYEQYF
TGTGCCAGCAGAGGGGGGGACTACGAGCAGTACTTC
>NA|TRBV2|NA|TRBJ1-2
CASSDAREGRGYTF
TGTGCCAGCAGTGACGCTAGAGAGGGCAGGGGCTACACCTTC
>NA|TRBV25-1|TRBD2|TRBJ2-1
CASSSRSGSSYNEQFF
TGTGCCAGCAGTTCCCGGAGCGGGAGCTCCTACAATGAGCAGTTCTTC
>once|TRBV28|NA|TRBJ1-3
CASIASLAGNTIYF
TGTGCCAGCATAGCCTCCTTGGCAGGAAACACCATATATTTT
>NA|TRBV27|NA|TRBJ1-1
CASTGQGDTEAFF
TGTGCCAGCACAGGCCAAGGGGACACTGAAGCTTTCTTT
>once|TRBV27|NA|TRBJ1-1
CASSFRENTEAFF
TGTGCCAGCAGTTTTCGGGAAAACACTGAAGCTTTCTTT
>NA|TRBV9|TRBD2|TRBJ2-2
CASTRRGEGWTGELFF
TGTGCCAGCACCCGGCGGGGGGAGGGCTGGACCGGGGAGCTGTTTTTT
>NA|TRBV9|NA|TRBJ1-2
CASRRALYGYTF
TGTGCCAGCAGGCGGGCACTTTATGGCTACACCTTC
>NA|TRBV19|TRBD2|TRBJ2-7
CASSERDYFSYEQYF
TGTGCCAGTAGTGAACGGGACTACTTTTCCTACGAGCAGTACTTC
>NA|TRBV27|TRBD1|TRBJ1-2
CASSLQGARYYGYTF
TGTGCCAGCAGTTTACAGGGGGCGAGGTACTATGGCTACACCTTC
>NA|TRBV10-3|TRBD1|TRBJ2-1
CAISESRDRGLNEQFF
TGTGCCATCAGTGAGTCGAGGGACAGGGGGCTCAATGAGCAGTTCTTC
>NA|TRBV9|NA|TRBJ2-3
CASSERLSTDTQYF
TGTGCCAGCAGCGAGAGGTTAAGTACAGATACGCAGTATTTT
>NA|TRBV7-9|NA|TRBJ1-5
CASSLVGRDNQPQHF
TGTGCCAGCAGCTTAGTAGGGAGGGACAATCAGCCCCAGCATTTT
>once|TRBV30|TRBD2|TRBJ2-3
CASSSGESTDTQYF
TGTGCCTCCTCTAGCGGCGAGAGCACAGATACGCAGTATTTT
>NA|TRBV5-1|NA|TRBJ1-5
CASSLEGGNQPQHF
TGCGCCAGCAGCTTGGAGGGGGGCAATCAGCCCCAGCATTTT
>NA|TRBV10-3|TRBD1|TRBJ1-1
CAISESLLGTALNTEAFF
TGTGCCATCAGTGAATCGTTATTAGGGACAGCCCTGAACACTGAAGCTTTCTTT
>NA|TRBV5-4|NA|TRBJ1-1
CASSLDLNTEAFF
TGTGCCAGCAGCCTAGACCTTAACACTGAAGCTTTCTTT
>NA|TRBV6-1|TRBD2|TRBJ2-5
CASSSGRQGEETQYF
TGTGCCAGCAGTAGCGGGAGGCAGGGGGAAGAGACCCAGTACTTC
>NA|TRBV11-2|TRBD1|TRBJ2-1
CASSLYLDRGSEQFF
TGTGCCAGCAGCTTATATTTGGACAGGGGTAGTGAGCAGTTCTTC
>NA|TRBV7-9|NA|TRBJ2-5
CASSLKQGRAQETQYF
TGTGCCAGCAGCTTAAAGCAGGGTCGGGCTCAAGAGACCCAGTACTTC
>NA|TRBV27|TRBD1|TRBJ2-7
CASSAGTGVYEQYF
TGTGCCAGCAGTGCCGGGACAGGGGTCTACGAGCAGTACTTC
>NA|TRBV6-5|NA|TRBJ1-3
CASKRDIGKGTIYF
TGTGCCAGCAAGAGGGACATCGGGAAAGGCACCATATATTTT
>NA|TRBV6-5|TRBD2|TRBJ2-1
CASSRRWTSDEQFF
TGTGCCAGCAGCCGTCGATGGACTAGTGATGAGCAGTTCTTC
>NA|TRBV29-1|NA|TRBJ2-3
CSAEGGRWRDTQYF
TGCAGCGCCGAGGGGGGGAGGTGGCGAGATACGCAGTATTTT